This is a list of T cell receptor beta chains from one sample in a study of tumor-infiltrating lymphocytes in oesophageal squamous cell carcinoma. TCRdb called the PCR reads again in MiXCR, with one record for every CDR3 protein. The top ten hold about 45% of the sample, which has 9,500 to 15,000 distinct CDR3 sequences, 55% seen once. The material sequenced was esophageal tumor tissue. Receptors originate from a female donor with esophageal squamous cell carcinoma. CDR3s include the opening cysteine and the closing phenylalanine or tryptophan. Each record gives: CDR3 length, D gene, V gene, J gene, clone size, CDR3 DNA, CDR3 protein. A D gene is named only where the DNA matches it firmly. The size of a clone is reported for some rows only, either as once, few or many, or as a class for expanded clones.

14,TRBD2,TRBV7-2,TRBJ2-1,NA,TGTGCCAGCAGCCCCGCTCTTGGGGGGGGGGGTTCCTTCTTC,CASSPALGGGGSFF
17,NA,TRBV6-1,TRBJ2-5,NA,TGTGCCAGCAGTGAATGGGGGCCCGGGACACCGCAAGAGACCCAGTACTTC,CASSEWGPGTPQETQYF
13,NA,TRBV14,TRBJ1-2,NA,TGTGCCAGCAGCCAGGCGACAGTCGGGGGCTACACCTTC,CASSQATVGGYTF
15,NA,TRBV12-3/TRBV12-4,TRBJ2-7,NA,TGTGCCAGCAGTTTAAGAATAGCAGACTCCTACGAGCAGTACTTC,CASSLRIADSYEQYF
14,NA,TRBV6-5,TRBJ1-6,NA,TGTGCCAGCCTCCCCAGGGGATTGGATTCACCCCTCCACTTT,CASLPRGLDSPLHF
15,NA,TRBV7-2,TRBJ2-3,few,TGTGCCAGCAGCTTAGTGGTAGGCCCCACAGATACGCAGTATTTT,CASSLVVGPTDTQYF
11,TRBD1,TRBV12-3/TRBV12-4,TRBJ2-5,many,TGTGCCAGCAAGACAGGGGAGACCCAGTACTTC,CASKTGETQYF
14,NA,TRBV7-6,TRBJ2-3,NA,TGTGCCAGCAGCTTAAACGGGAACGCAGATACGCAGTATTTT,CASSLNGNADTQYF
12,NA,TRBV7-2,TRBJ2-1,NA,TGTGCCAGCAGCTCCACGTTAGTTCGGCAGTTCTTC,CASSSTLVRQFF
15,NA,TRBV7-6,TRBJ1-1,NA,TGTGCCAGCAGCTTAGGCCTTGGCAGAAACACTGAAGCTTTCTTT,CASSLGLGRNTEAFF
13,NA,TRBV7-6,TRBJ2-3,once,TGTGCCAGCAGCTCACAGGGTCCAGATACGCAGTATTTT,CASSSQGPDTQYF
11,NA,TRBV6-1,TRBJ2-1,NA,TGTGCCAGCAGTGCACTAATTGAGCAGTTCTTC,CASSALIEQFF
15,NA,TRBV7-2,TRBJ2-2,NA,TGTGCCAGCAGCTTAGCCAGGACGAACACCGGGGAGCTGTTTTTT,CASSLARTNTGELFF
16,TRBD2,TRBV7-2,TRBJ2-2,few,TGTGCCAGCAGCCCTCCCGGGACTAGAATCACCGGGGAGCTGTTTTTT,CASSPPGTRITGELFF
10,NA,TRBV2,TRBJ2-1,NA,TGTGCCAGCACGGAGCTAGAGCAGTTCTTC,CASTELEQFF
17,NA,TRBV5-8,TRBJ2-7,few,TGTGCCAGCAGCCTTGGGGAGCCATTTCTCAGAGGTTACGAGCAGTACTTC,CASSLGEPFLRGYEQYF
13,TRBD1,TRBV7-8,TRBJ2-7,many,TGTGCCAGCAGTTCGGACAGGGACGGTGAGCAGTACTTC,CASSSDRDGEQYF
14,NA,TRBV12-3/TRBV12-4,TRBJ2-1,few,TGTGCCAGCAATATAGGACGAGGGGACAATGAGCAGTTCTTC,CASNIGRGDNEQFF
11,NA,TRBV20-1,TRBJ2-1,many,TGCAGTGCTAGTCTGGCGAATGAGCAGTTCTTC,CSASLANEQFF
15,NA,TRBV7-2,TRBJ2-5,NA,TGTGCCAGCCGCCCCCAGGGGCAGGGGATTGAGACCCAGTACTTC,CASRPQGQGIETQYF
15,NA,TRBV20-1,TRBJ1-4,few,TGCAGTGCTAGAGTTGCAGGGAGGACTAATGAAAAACTGTTTTTT,CSARVAGRTNEKLFF
13,NA,TRBV18,TRBJ1-1,NA,TGTGCCAGCTCACCACGAGGGGACACTGAAGCTTTCTTT,CASSPRGDTEAFF
17,TRBD2,TRBV7-3,TRBJ2-5,NA,TGTGCCAGCAGCTTAAGGCCTAGCGGGGGGGTGGGCAATGAGCAGTACTTC,CASSLRPSGGVGNEQYF
14,NA,TRBV7-9,TRBJ2-5,few,TGTGCCAGCAGCCCCCAAAGAGCGCAAGAGACCCAGTACTTC,CASSPQRAQETQYF
16,TRBD2,TRBV19,TRBJ2-1,many,TGTGCCAGTAGTAAAACTAGCGGGAGGGCGGACAATGAGCAGTTCTTC,CASSKTSGRADNEQFF
16,TRBD2,TRBV7-2,TRBJ2-7,NA,TGTGCCAGCAGCTTAGCGCTTGGTAGCGGGTCCTACGAGCAGTACTTC,CASSLALGSGSYEQYF
14,NA,TRBV7-6,TRBJ1-1,few,TGTGCCAGCAGCTTATTCCCGGGGAACACTGAAGCTTTCTTT,CASSLFPGNTEAFF
17,TRBD2,TRBV7-2,TRBJ2-5,few,TGTGCCAGCAGCTTAGGGACTAGCGGGAGAGTGGGAGAGACCCAGTACTTC,CASSLGTSGRVGETQYF
16,TRBD2,TRBV7-3,TRBJ2-5,few,TGTGCCAGCAGCTTAACTTCCGGACTAGCTAGCGAGACCCAGTACTTC,CASSLTSGLASETQYF
14,TRBD2,TRBV4-1,TRBJ2-7,many,TGCGCCAGCAGCCCCCAGCGGGGGGATGGCGAGCAGTACTTC,CASSPQRGDGEQYF
18,TRBD2,TRBV28,TRBJ2-1,NA,TGTGCCAGCAGTCCCCGGGGAGCGGCGGGAGCGGCCTGGAATGAGCAGTTCTTC,CASSPRGAAGAAWNEQFF
19,TRBD2,TRBV7-3,TRBJ2-1,few,TGTGCCAGCAGCTTAACCGGGACTAGCGGGAGGTACTCCTACAATGAGCAGTTCTTC,CASSLTGTSGRYSYNEQFF
13,NA,TRBV12-3/TRBV12-4,TRBJ2-1,NA,TGTGCCAGCAGTTGGGCCTCTGCAGGGGAGCAGTTCTTC,CASSWASAGEQFF
15,NA,TRBV7-2,TRBJ2-7,NA,TGTGCCAGCAGCCGACCCCGAATCTTGGGGAACGAGCAGTACTTC,CASSRPRILGNEQYF
17,TRBD2,TRBV7-6,TRBJ2-1,large,TGTGCCAGCAGCTTGGGATTCTGGCGGGGGGGCTCAAATGAGCAGTTCTTC,CASSLGFWRGGSNEQFF
14,NA,TRBV5-6,TRBJ2-7,medium-sized,TGTGCCAGCAGCCCACAAGGGAACCCCTACGAGCAGTACTTC,CASSPQGNPYEQYF
15,TRBD1,TRBV6-5,TRBJ2-1,few,TGTGCCAGCAGCTTAGAATACAGGGGGGCGAGTGAGCAGTTCTTC,CASSLEYRGASEQFF
15,NA,TRBV7-3,TRBJ2-5,few,TGTGCCAGCAGCTTATTTGCCGGCTTCCAAGAGACCCAGTACTTC,CASSLFAGFQETQYF
14,NA,TRBV12-3/TRBV12-4,TRBJ2-1,NA,TGTGCCAGCATCGCCCTTAGCGGCACAGGGGAGCAGTTCTTC,CASIALSGTGEQFF
13,NA,TRBV7-6,TRBJ2-1,NA,TGTGCCAGCAGCTTAGCGCTGTCCAATGAGCAGTTCTTC,CASSLALSNEQFF
14,TRBD1,TRBV7-2,TRBJ1-2,many,TGTGCCAGCAGCCTGGGACAGGGGAGCTATGGCTACACCTTC,CASSLGQGSYGYTF
15,NA,TRBV6-6,TRBJ1-2,NA,TGTGCCAGCAGTTACTCGATCGCCCGTGGAGGTGGCTACACCTTC,CASSYSIARGGGYTF
17,TRBD1,TRBV7-1,TRBJ1-2,NA,TGTGCCAGCAGCCCCGCAAACAGGGGCCTCCCCGGCTATGGCTACACCTTC,CASSPANRGLPGYGYTF
18,TRBD2,TRBV11-3,TRBJ2-7,NA,TGTGCCAGCAGCTCCTTTGGACTAGCGGGAGGAGGAGACAATGAGCAGTACTTC,CASSSFGLAGGGDNEQYF
14,NA,TRBV7-8,TRBJ2-7,many,TGTGCCAGCAGCCCACGTGACAATTCCTACGAGCAGTACTTC,CASSPRDNSYEQYF
17,TRBD1,TRBV7-2,TRBJ2-3,many,TGTGCCAGCACCCAAGGGGGGGGACAGGGAGGTGCAGATACGCAGTATTTT,CASTQGGGQGGADTQYF
14,TRBD1,TRBV25-1,TRBJ1-2,NA,TGTGCCAGCAGTGAATCGGGACAGTTCTATGGCTACACCTTC,CASSESGQFYGYTF
16,TRBD2,TRBV5-5,TRBJ2-2,many,TGTGCCAGCAGCTTAGGACTAGCGGTAAACACCGGGGAGCTGTTTTTT,CASSLGLAVNTGELFF